Sequencing of this TCR beta chain was carried out in a study of T-cell memory formation after mild COVID-19. Study-level information: The two donors had largely donor-specific TCR clusters.

This clonotype was detected many times. The target antigen is unknown. Study results and caveats: The study found contracting CD4+ clones mainly in CM and EM and contracting CD8+ clones in EMRA.

It was 5'RACE with constant-segment primers that produced the TCR alpha and TCR beta cDNA libraries, which carried sample barcodes and UMIs. TCRdb called the 5' RACE reads again in MiXCR, with one record for every CDR3 protein. The sample lists approximately 490,000 distinct CDR3 sequences, roughly 22% occurring once. V dropped 1 base and J dropped 1; count of bases not matched to a gene: 0. The CDR3 has 14 amino acids. Per germline, CDR1 SGHTA and CDR2 FQGTGA. This chain connects TRBV7-3 to TRBJ1-1; 7 bases agree with TRBD1. The TCR was taken from an adult woman who had mild COVID-19 (a few samples of this study predate the infection). Cell type and time point are not known. The sequenced material came from PBMCs or a T cell subset sorted from them (not recorded which). Here the CDR3 DNA reads TGTGCCAGCAGCTTAAGACAGGGGAACACTGAAGCTTTCTTT. Translated, it gives CASSLRQGNTEAFF. Filled out from reference TRBV7-3 and TRBJ1-1, the complete variable domain reads GAGVSQTPSNKVTEKGKYVELRCDPISGHTALYWYRQSLGQGPEFLIYFQGTGAADDSGLPNDRFFAVRPEGSVSTLKIQRTERGDSAVYLCASSLRQGNTEAFFGQGTRLTVV.